This T cell receptor beta chain was captured by sequencing in a study of shared clonotypes between healthy human individuals. Study-level background: In total, the donors were a couple of women and a few men aged 18 to 49.

Only CD45RO-negative cells positively selected for CCR7 counted as naive CD8 cells, so terminally differentiated effector memory CD45RA+ cells were excluded. Participating donors were healthy, HIV-negative adults free of recent acute infections or vaccinations. Per the germline V gene, CDR1 is GTSNPN and CDR2 is SVGIG (reference sequence). This CDR3 comprises 14 residues. V dropped 3 bases and J dropped 1; count of bases not matched to a gene: 2. In the authors' methods: ImmunoSEQ only sent back junction sequences with no quality scores, so filtering was done differently. Data came from immunoSEQ multiplex PCR; TCRdb stores just in-frame clones and leaves some out. That table is the source of V, J and clone size, and D and trimming were worked out from the DNA. The sample shows about 2 million clones, about 95% of them seen only once.

The specimen sequenced was naive CD8+ T cells sorted from blood. This rearrangement joins TRBV30 to TRBJ2-2; 7 nucleotides line up with TRBD1. The TCR sequence derives from a man in his late teens or twenties in good health. CDR3 amino acids: CAWRRTGNTGELFF. As DNA, the CDR3 is TGTGCCTGGAGACGGACAGGGAACACCGGGGAGCTGTTTTTT.